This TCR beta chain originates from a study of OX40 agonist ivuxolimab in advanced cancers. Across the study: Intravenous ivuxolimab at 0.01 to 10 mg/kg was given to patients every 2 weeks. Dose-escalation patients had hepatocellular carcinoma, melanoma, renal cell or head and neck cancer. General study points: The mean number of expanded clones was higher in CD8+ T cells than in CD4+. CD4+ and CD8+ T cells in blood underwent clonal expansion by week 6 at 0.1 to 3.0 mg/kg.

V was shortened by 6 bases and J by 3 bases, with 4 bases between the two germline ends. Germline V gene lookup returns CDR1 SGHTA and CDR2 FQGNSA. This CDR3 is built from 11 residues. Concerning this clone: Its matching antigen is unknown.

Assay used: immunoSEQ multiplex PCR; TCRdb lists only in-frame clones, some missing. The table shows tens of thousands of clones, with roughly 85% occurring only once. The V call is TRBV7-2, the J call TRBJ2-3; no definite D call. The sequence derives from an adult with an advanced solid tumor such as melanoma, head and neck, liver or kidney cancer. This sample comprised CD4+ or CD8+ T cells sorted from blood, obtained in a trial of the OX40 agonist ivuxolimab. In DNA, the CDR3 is TGTGCCAGCAGTAATACAGATACGCAGTATTTT. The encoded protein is CASSNTDTQYF.